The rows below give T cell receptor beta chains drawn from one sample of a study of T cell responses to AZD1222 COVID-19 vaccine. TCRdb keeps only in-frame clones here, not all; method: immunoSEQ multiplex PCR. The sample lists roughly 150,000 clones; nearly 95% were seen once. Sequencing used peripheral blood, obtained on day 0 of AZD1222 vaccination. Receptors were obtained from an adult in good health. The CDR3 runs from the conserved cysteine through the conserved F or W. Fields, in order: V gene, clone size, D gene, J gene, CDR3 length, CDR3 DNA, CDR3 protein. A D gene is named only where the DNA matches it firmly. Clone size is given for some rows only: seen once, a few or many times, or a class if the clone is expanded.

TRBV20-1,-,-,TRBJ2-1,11,TGCAGTGCTCGGGGGTACAATGAGCAGTTCTTC,CSARGYNEQFF
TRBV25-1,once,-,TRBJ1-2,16,TGTGCCAGCAGTGAATATAGGGCAGAACTTAACTATGGCTACACCTTC,CASSEYRAELNYGYTF
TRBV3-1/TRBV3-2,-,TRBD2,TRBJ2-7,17,TGTGCCAGCAGCCAAGAAAATAGCGGGAGGCCCAGCTACGAGCAGTACTTC,CASSQENSGRPSYEQYF
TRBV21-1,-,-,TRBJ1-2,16,TGTGCCAGCAGCAAAGAGGAGACAGGGGGTGGCTATGGCTACACCTTC,CASSKEETGGGYGYTF
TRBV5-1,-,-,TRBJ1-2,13,TGCGCCAGCAGCTTGGCTACAAACTATGGCTACACCTTC,CASSLATNYGYTF
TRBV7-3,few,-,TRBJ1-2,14,TGTGCCAGCAGCTTAGGGCGGAGGGGTTATGGCTACACCTTC,CASSLGRRGYGYTF
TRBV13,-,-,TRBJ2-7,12,TGTGCCAGCAGCTTGGCGGCCGGAGAGCAGTACTTC,CASSLAAGEQYF
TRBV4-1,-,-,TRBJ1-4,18,TGCGCCAGCAGTAGCACAGGGAGTAAGAGTGCAACTAATGAAAAACTGTTTTTT,CASSSTGSKSATNEKLFF
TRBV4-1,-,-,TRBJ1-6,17,TGCGCCAGCAGCCAAGTACCACGTAGCTCCTATAATTCACCCCTCCACTTT,CASSQVPRSSYNSPLHF
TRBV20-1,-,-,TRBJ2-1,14,TGCAGTGCTAGTAAAGGAGAATCCTACAATGAGCAGTTCTTC,CSASKGESYNEQFF
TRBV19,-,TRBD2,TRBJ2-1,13,TGTGCCAGTAGTAGCGGGAGGGGAAATGAGCAGTTCTTC,CASSSGRGNEQFF
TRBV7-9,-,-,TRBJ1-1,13,TGTGCCAGCAGCTCAAGACAGGAAGAGGCGGCTTTCTTT,CASSSRQEEAAFF
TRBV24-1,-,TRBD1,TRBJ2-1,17,TGTGCCACCAGTGATTCTTCCGGGGACAGGGGTGGCAATGAGCAGTTCTTC,CATSDSSGDRGGNEQFF
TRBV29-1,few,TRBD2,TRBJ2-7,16,TGCAGCGTTGAAGATGGCCTAGCGGGAAGGACCTACGAGCAGTACTTC,CSVEDGLAGRTYEQYF
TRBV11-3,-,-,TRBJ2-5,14,TGTGCCAGCAGCCTGTCGACTAGTCAAGAGACCCAGTACTTC,CASSLSTSQETQYF
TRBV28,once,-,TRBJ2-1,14,TGTGCCAGCAGTTTTGGGGGAGCGGTCAATGAGCAGTTCTTC,CASSFGGAVNEQFF
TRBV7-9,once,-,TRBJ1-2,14,TGTGCCAGCAGCTCAAAAATTCGCTTATATGGCTACACCTTC,CASSSKIRLYGYTF
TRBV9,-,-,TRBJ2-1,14,TGTGCCAGCGGGCCTGACAACTCCTACAATGAGCAGTTCTTC,CASGPDNSYNEQFF
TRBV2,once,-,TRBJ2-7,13,TGTGCCAGCAGTGATGCGACGGAAGCTCGGCAGTACTTC,CASSDATEARQYF
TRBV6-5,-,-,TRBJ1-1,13,TGTGCCAGCACCCCGGACAGTGGGGGTGAAGCTTTCTTT,CASTPDSGGEAFF
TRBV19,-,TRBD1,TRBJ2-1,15,TGTGCCAGTAGAAGGGACAGGGGTTCCTACAATGAGCAGTTCTTC,CASRRDRGSYNEQFF
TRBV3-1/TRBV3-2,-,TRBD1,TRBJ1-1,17,TGTGCCAGCAGCACGAAGGGCAGGGGGCCATACAAGACTGAAGCTTTCTTT,CASSTKGRGPYKTEAFF
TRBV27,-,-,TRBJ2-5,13,TGTGCCAGCAGTTCACTCGAAAAAGAGACCCAGTACTTC,CASSSLEKETQYF
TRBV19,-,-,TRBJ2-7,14,TGTGCCAGTAGTCCTGTCACAGGGCCCTACGAGCAGTACTTC,CASSPVTGPYEQYF
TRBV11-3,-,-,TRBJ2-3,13,TGTGCCAGCAGCTCTCCCTTAGGGTATACGCAGTATTTT,CASSSPLGYTQYF
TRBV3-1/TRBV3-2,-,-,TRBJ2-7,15,TGTGCCAGCAGCCAATTGCCTTATCCGGGACATCGGCCCATATTC,CASSQLPYPGHRPIF
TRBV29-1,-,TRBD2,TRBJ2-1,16,TGCAGCGTTGAAGGGGGGCTAGCGGGCGCCGACAATGAGCAGTTCTTC,CSVEGGLAGADNEQFF
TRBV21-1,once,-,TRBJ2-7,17,TGTGCCAGCAGCAAACCCGGACGACAGCGTGATTCCTACGAGCAGTACTTC,CASSKPGRQRDSYEQYF
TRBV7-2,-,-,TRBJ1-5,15,TGTGCCAGCAGCTTAATAGGGGAGAGCAATCAGCCCCAGCATTTT,CASSLIGESNQPQHF
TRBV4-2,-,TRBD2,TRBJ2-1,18,TGTGCCAGCAGCCCATTTCCGGGACTAGCGGGAGCCTACAATGAGCAGTTCTTC,CASSPFPGLAGAYNEQFF
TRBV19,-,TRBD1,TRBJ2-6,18,TGTGCCAGTAGAACCGGGACAGGGCCATCCCACGGGGCCAACGTCCTGACTTTC,CASRTGTGPSHGANVLTF
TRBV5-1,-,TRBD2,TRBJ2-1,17,TGCGCCAGCAGCCCAAAGGGACTAGCGGGAGGGCGAGGTGAGCAGTTCTTC,CASSPKGLAGGRGEQFF
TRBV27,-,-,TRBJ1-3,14,TGTGCCAGCAGAGACACGAGCTCTGGAAACACCATATATTTT,CASRDTSSGNTIYF
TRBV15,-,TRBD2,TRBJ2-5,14,TGTGCCACCAGCACGGGACTAGCGGAAGAGACCCAGTACTTC,CATSTGLAEETQYF
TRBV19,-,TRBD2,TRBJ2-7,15,TGTGCCAGTAGTATCATAGCGGGAGGCTCCTACGAGCAGTACTTC,CASSIIAGGSYEQYF
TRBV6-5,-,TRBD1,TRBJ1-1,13,TGTGCCAGCAGCGACAGGGAAGAAAGTGAAGCTTTCTTT,CASSDREESEAFF
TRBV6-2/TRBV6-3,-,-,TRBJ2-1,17,TGTGCCAGCAGTTACTCTGGGGCGAGAAGCTCCTACAATGAGCAGTTCTTC,CASSYSGARSSYNEQFF
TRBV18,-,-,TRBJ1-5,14,TGTGCCAGCTCACCCGACAGCATCAATCAGCCCCAGCATTTT,CASSPDSINQPQHF
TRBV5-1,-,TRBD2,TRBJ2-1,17,TGCGCCAGCAGCTTGGCCCTTACTAGCGGGACCTACAATGAGCAGTTCTTC,CASSLALTSGTYNEQFF
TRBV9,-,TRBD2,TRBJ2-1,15,TGTGCCAGCAGCCCCCAGACTAGCGCCTACAATGAGCAGTTCTTC,CASSPQTSAYNEQFF
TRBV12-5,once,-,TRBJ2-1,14,TGTGCTAGTGGTTTGGTTTCAGGGCACAATGAGCAGTTCTTC,CASGLVSGHNEQFF
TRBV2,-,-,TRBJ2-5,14,TGTGCCAGCAGGGAGGGGGGCGCCGGGGAGACCCAGTACTTC,CASREGGAGETQYF
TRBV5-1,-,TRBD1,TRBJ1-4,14,TGCGCCAGCAGCTCGGACAGGGCTAATGAAAAACTGTTTTTT,CASSSDRANEKLFF
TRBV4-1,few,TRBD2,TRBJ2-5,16,TGCGCCAGCAGCCCGGGACTAGCGACATCGGGAGAGACCCAGTACTTC,CASSPGLATSGETQYF
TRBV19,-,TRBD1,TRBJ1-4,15,TGTGCCAGTAGTACAGGGGGGGAGGCTAATGAAAAACTGTTTTTT,CASSTGGEANEKLFF
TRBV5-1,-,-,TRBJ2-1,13,TGCGCCAGCAGCAGAGACAGATACAATGAGCAGTTCTTC,CASSRDRYNEQFF
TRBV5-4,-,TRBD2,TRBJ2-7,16,TGTGCCAGCAGCTCTATTACTAGCGGGAGTTGGTACGAGCAGTACTTC,CASSSITSGSWYEQYF
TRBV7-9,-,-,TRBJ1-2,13,TGTGCCAGCAGCTTGGCGGGGGGGGCTGGCTACACCTTC,CASSLAGGAGYTF
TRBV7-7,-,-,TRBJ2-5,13,TGTGCCAGCAGAGAGGACGGGGAAGAGACCCAGTACTTC,CASREDGEETQYF
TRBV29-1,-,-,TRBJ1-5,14,TGCAGCGCCATCTTAGGGGGTGGCAATCAGCCCCAGCATTTT,CSAILGGGNQPQHF
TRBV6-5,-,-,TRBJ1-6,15,TGTGCCAGCAGTTACTCGAGGGATCCTTATTCACCCCTCCACTTT,CASSYSRDPYSPLHF
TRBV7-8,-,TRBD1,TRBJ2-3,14,TGTGCCAGCATCGCCGGGACAGGGACAGATACGCAGTATTTT,CASIAGTGTDTQYF
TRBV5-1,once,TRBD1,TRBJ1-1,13,TGCGCCAGCAGCCGACAGGGAGACACTGAAGCTTTCTTT,CASSRQGDTEAFF
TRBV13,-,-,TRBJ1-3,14,TGTGCCAGCAGCCCAGGGACGGCGTTCGGCACCATATATTTT,CASSPGTAFGTIYF
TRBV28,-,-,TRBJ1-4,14,TGTGCCAGCAGTCGGCCATCAACTAATGAAAAACTGTTTTTT,CASSRPSTNEKLFF
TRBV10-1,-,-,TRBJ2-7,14,TGCGCCAGCAGTGAGTCTGGGGCCGCCTTTGGGCAGTACTTC,CASSESGAAFGQYF
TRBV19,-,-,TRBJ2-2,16,TGTGCCAGTAGTATAGATTGGCGGGGGCGGACCGGGGAGCTGTTTTTT,CASSIDWRGRTGELFF